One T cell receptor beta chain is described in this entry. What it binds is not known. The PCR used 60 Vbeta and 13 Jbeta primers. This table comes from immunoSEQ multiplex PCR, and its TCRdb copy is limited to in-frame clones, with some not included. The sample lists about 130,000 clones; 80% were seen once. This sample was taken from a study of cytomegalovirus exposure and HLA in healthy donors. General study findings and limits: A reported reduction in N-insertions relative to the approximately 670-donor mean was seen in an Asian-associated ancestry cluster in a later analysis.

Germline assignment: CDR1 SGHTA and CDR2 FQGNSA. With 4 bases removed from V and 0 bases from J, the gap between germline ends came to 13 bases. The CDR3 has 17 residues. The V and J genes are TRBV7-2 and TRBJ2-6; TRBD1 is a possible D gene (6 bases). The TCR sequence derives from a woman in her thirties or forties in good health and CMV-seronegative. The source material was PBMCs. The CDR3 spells CASSSNRALSGANVLTF. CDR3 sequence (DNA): TGTGCCAGCAGCTCGAACAGGGCGCTCTCTGGGGCCAACGTCCTGACTTTC.